Given below is one TCR beta chain in context. The clone's antigen remains unknown. The sample holds no much larger clone one base away, and base qualities are not on file. CDR1 and CDR2 were assigned from the germline V gene as MNHEY and SVGAGI. Spanning cysteine to phenylalanine, the CDR3 consists of 15 amino acids. The sequence is cut down to CDR3 DNA, 45 bases in frame from base 1. V lost 5 bases and J lost 3 bases, and the count of bases not matched to a germline gene is 9. The sample comes from a study of shared T cell receptors in the human thymus (dated by TCRdb to about 2021). Looking at the study overall: The study examined how self-reactive, shared T-cell receptor alpha chains are generated in the human thymus.

Receptor libraries were prepared by the immunoSEQ multiplex PCR assay. In TCRdb, the immuneACCESS table is reduced to in-frame sequences with V and J assigned. These tables do not hold every clone; where another copy was compared, an unresolved V gene accounts for under half, and the others remain unexplained. Across this sample there are a few hundred thousand clones, with 95% seen only once. About 0.02% of the sample lies in the top ten. This TCR was sampled from a human donor. The rearrangement joined TRBV6-5 to TRBJ2-5; 7 bases in the middle match TRBD1. The sample was thymocytes. The CDR3 sequence is CASSTITGVEETQYF. The nucleotides read TGTGCCAGCAGTACAATAACAGGGGTTGAAGAGACCCAGTACTTC.